This T cell receptor beta chain was captured by sequencing in a study of neurological immune-mediated disorders. This clonotype was recorded many times. Via MiXCR, TCRdb re-called the 5' RACE reads, giving one row per CDR3 protein. Of tens of thousands of distinct CDR3 sequences in the sample, around 10% were seen once. CDR1 is SGHRS, CDR2 YFSETQ, per germline. The CDR3 spans 12 residues. Deletions cut 5 bases from V and 5 bases from J, with 10 bases between. Indicated time point: longitudinal time-point 1 (baseline). The chain links TRBV5-1 to TRBJ1-1, with D unresolved. Sequencing was done on a sample of PBMCs. The sequence was obtained from a male donor with HTLV-1-associated myelopathy (HAM/TSP). For the CDR3, the DNA is TGCGCCAGCAGTGATGTTGCTACTGAAGCTTTCTTT. It encodes CASSDVATEAFF. Full variable domain (remainder filled in from reference TRBV5-1 and TRBJ1-1): KAGVTQTPRYLIKTRGQQVTLSCSPISGHRSVSWYQQTPGQGLQFLFEYFSETQRNKGNFPGRFSGRQFSNSRSEMNVSTLELGDSALYLCASSDVATEAFFGQGTRLTVV.